Each of the 30 T cell receptor beta chains below was sequenced from the same sample in a study of blood T cells in healthy people across ages. A second PCR of 7 to 11 cycles used a sample-barcoded 5' primer and a J-beta primer mix. Via MiXCR, TCRdb re-called the 5' RACE reads, giving one row per CDR3 protein. The data contain just under 550,000 distinct CDR3 sequences, less than 25% of them singletons. These records were also assigned to another study, of T cells of mothers and their children.

The sample comprised blood. These receptors originate from a boy younger than 18 in good health.

This rearrangement joins TRBV27 to TRBJ1-1; a possible D gene is TRBD1 (5 bases). V was cut by 6 bases and J by 4 bases, with 12 bases left in between. The V gene's germline CDR1 is MNHEY and CDR2 SMNVEV (reference sequence). The CDR3 spans 13 residues. The CDR3: CASRRYRFTEAFF. For the CDR3, the DNA is TGTGCCAGCAGGCGGTACAGGTTCACTGAAGCTTTCTTT.

The chain combines TRBV11-2 with TRBJ2-7; 8 nucleotides match TRBD2. The J call is uncertain, as TRBJ2-5 better fits the DNA end. This CDR3 spans 17 amino acids. Germline CDR1 reads SGHAT; CDR2 reads FQNNGV. This chain's CDR3 is CASSLPAGELFEETQYF. In DNA form, the CDR3 reads TGTGCCAGCAGCTTACCAGCGGGGGAACTCTTCGAAGAGACCCAGTACTTC.

The J gene is TRBJ2-1, the V gene TRBV4-2; 8 nucleotides agree with TRBD2. Germline V gives CDR1 LGHNA, CDR2 YNFKEQ. V gave up 5 bases and J gave up 5 bases; unmatched junction bases: 8. CDR3 length equals 15 residues. This chain's CDR3 is CASSETTSDDNEQFF. CDR3 DNA sequence: TGTGCCAGCAGCGAGACGACTAGCGATGACAATGAGCAGTTCTTC.

The chain is built from TRBV4-3 and TRBJ2-1; D call uncertain. From germline, CDR1 is LGHNA and CDR2 YSLEER. The V and J ends lost 3 bases and 0 bases respectively, with 9 bases between them. The CDR3 runs 15 residues. CDR3 region: CASSQEFSSYNEQFF. DNA for the CDR3: TGCGCCAGCAGCCAGGAATTCAGCTCCTACAATGAGCAGTTCTTC.

Only a few counts were recorded for this clonotype. The rearrangement uses TRBV27 and TRBJ2-7; 8 positions agree with TRBD1. The germline gives CDR1 MNHEY, CDR2 SMNVEV (reference sequence). The CDR3 sequence is 16 residues long. V gave up 0 bases and J gave up 5 bases; unmatched junction bases: 9. In DNA form, the CDR3 reads TGTGCCAGCAGTTTATCGGGGGGACAGGTATCCCACGAGCAGTACTTC. Translating gives CASSLSGGQVSHEQYF.

The chain uses TRBV2 and TRBJ1-2; weak D call: TRBD1 (6 bases). Trimming left V 5 bases short and J 0 bases short, with 10 bases between. The germline V gene encodes CDR1 SNHLY and CDR2 FYNNEI. This CDR3 comprises 14 residues. This CDR3 reads CASSPDSTNYGYTF. The DNA for the CDR3 is TGTGCCAGCAGTCCGGACAGTACTAACTATGGCTACACCTTC.

This clonotype was seen a handful of times. The chain combines TRBV6-5 with TRBJ2-3, with TRBD1 identical over 9 bases. The CDR3 consists of 13 residues. The germline gives CDR1 MNHEY, CDR2 SVGAGI. V trimming: 8 bases; J trimming: 4 bases; junction bases outside the gene matches: 4. The chain's CDR3 is CASGTGSPDTQYF. In DNA, the CDR3 is TGTGCCAGCGGGACAGGGAGCCCAGATACGCAGTATTTT.

This sequence joins TRBV3-1 and TRBJ2-7; D gene ambiguous. Trimming removed 4 bases from V and 5 bases from J, with 12 bases in between. CDR1 is LGHDT and CDR2 is YNNKEL in the germline V gene (reference sequence). This CDR3 is built from 13 residues. The DNA for the CDR3 is TGTGCCAGCAGCCCCCGTTGGAGTCACGAGCAGTACTTC. Amino acids: CASSPRWSHEQYF.

This clonotype occurred many times. The gene calls are TRBV29-1 and TRBJ2-7; the D gene is possibly TRBD1 (6 bases). Germline V gene lookup returns CDR1 SQVTM and CDR2 ANQGSEA. The V end was cut by 4 bases, the J end by 4 bases, with 11 bases between. The CDR3 extends over 12 amino acids. The CDR3 reads CSVVGATYEQYF. DNA of the CDR3: TGCAGCGTTGTGGGGGCTACGTACGAGCAGTACTTC.

This chain connects TRBV7-2 to TRBJ2-7; the match to TRBD1 covers 8 bases. Unmatched junction bases numbered 6, after V lost 5 bases and J lost 3 bases. This CDR3 has 14 residues. The germline gives CDR1 SGHTA, CDR2 FQGNSA. CDR3 nucleotide sequence: TGTGCCAGCAGCGCCAGACAGGGGCGCTACGAGCAGTACTTC. It specifies CASSARQGRYEQYF.

This clonotype has a handful of counts. This may be a read error: a much more frequent sequence differs by one nucleotide. The chain employs TRBV27 and TRBJ2-5; TRBD1 aligns across 7 bases. The CDR3 covers 18 residues. The V gene's germline CDR1 is MNHEY and CDR2 SMNVEV (reference sequence). V shed 7 bases and J 1 base; nucleotides not matched to a gene: 18. The CDR3 reads CASTAARKGGQLQETQYF. DNA of the CDR3: TGTGCCAGCACCGCGGCCCGGAAAGGGGGACAGCTCCAAGAGACCCAGTACTTC.

The V gene is TRBV7-6, the J gene TRBJ2-4; D might be TRBD2 (6 bases). The V end was cut by 3 bases, the J end by 7 bases, with 10 bases between. CDR3 length: 13 residues. Germline V gives CDR1 SGHVS, CDR2 FNYEAQ. CDR3 sequence reads: CASSLGGGNIQYF. The DNA of the CDR3 is TGTGCCAGCAGCTTGGGTGGGGGGAACATTCAGTACTTC.

This clonotype was found a few times. The V gene is TRBV27, the J gene TRBJ2-7; maybe TRBD1 (6 bases). This CDR3 has 13 residues. Germline V CDR1 and CDR2: MNHEY, SMNVEV (reference sequence). V shed 6 bases and J shed 7 bases, with 16 bases lying between them. CDR3 loop: CASSPGALGEQYF. The CDR3 DNA sequence: TGTGCCAGCAGCCCAGGGGCGTTGGGTGAGCAGTACTTC.

This clonotype was detected a few times. V is TRBV7-2 and J is TRBJ2-4, with D uncertain. The germline CDR1 and CDR2 sequences are SGHTA and FQGNSA. The CDR3 is made up of 14 amino acids. V lost 3 bases to trimming and J lost 1 base, with 7 bases between them. The CDR3 reads CASSFGDAKNIQYF. CDR3 DNA sequence: TGTGCCAGCAGCTTTGGAGACGCCAAAAACATTCAGTACTTC.

As for this clonotype: At one of its ends the junction is not consistent with the germline gene, which may arise from a read error. This chain uses TRBV12-3 or TRBV12-4 with TRBJ2-4; D is possibly TRBD2 (6 bases). There are 16 residues in the CDR3. CDR3 in amino acids: CASSPGTLLAKNIQNF. In DNA form, the CDR3 reads TGTGCCAGCAGTCCTGGGACTTTACTAGCCAAAAACATTCAGAACTTC.

The chain recombines TRBV10-3 with TRBJ2-2; 9 bases are shared with TRBD2. CDR3 size: 18 residues. V was clipped by 5 bases and J by 5 bases; unmatched bases: 15. Germline loops: CDR1 ENHRY, CDR2 SYGVKD. The DNA of the CDR3 is TGTGCCATCAGTTTCCCTGCGGGGGGGACTTATCCAACCGGGGAGCTGTTTTTT. Translated: CAISFPAGGTYPTGELFF.

The chain uses TRBV7-2 and TRBJ2-6; 11 bases map to TRBD2. Germline CDR1 and CDR2: SGHTA and FQGNSA. Trimming at V came to 4 bases and at J to 1 base, leaving 6 bases not matched to a gene. The CDR3 has 18 residues. The CDR3 region has the DNA TGTGCCAGCAGCTCATTAGCGGGAGGGAGGTCTGGGGCCAACGTCCTGACTTTC. Amino acids: CASSSLAGGRSGANVLTF.

This clonotype was seen more than once but under ten times. CDR3: CASSFGGALDNGYTF. CDR3 coding DNA: TGTGCCAGCAGCTTCGGAGGGGCGCTTGATAATGGCTACACCTTC. This chain joins TRBV5-8 and TRBJ1-2; a possible D gene is TRBD1 (5 bases). Between the trimmed V and J ends, which lost 2 bases and 6 bases, there was a span of 17 bases. The CDR3 contains 15 residues. In germline, CDR1 is SGHTS, CDR2 YDEGEE.

The chain has TRBV28 and TRBJ2-2; no reliable D call. Germline-derived CDR1 and CDR2 are MDHEN and SYDVKM. The CDR3 contains 14 residues. Trimming pared 5 bases from V and 6 bases from J, leaving 13 bases between. CDR3 sequence (DNA): TGTGCCAGCAGTCTATTTAGCCGGGCCGGGGAGCTGTTTTTT. Protein: CASSLFSRAGELFF.

The chain carries TRBV4-3 and TRBJ1-6; D ambiguous. The germline V gene encodes CDR1 LGHNA and CDR2 YSLEER. The CDR3 is 12 residues long. V gave up 0 bases and J gave up 15 bases, with 9 bases separating them. The chain's CDR3 is CASSQDRIFLHF. The CDR3 nucleotides read TGCGCCAGCAGCCAAGACCGGATCTTCCTCCACTTT.

The chain couples TRBV4-3 to TRBJ2-2; tentatively, D is TRBD1 or TRBD2 (5 bases each). Per germline, CDR1 LGHNA and CDR2 YSLEER. The CDR3 has 16 amino acids. Trimming pared 3 bases from V and 0 bases from J, leaving 11 bases between. CDR3 region: CASSQNGTPNTGELFF. In DNA form, the CDR3 reads TGCGCCAGCAGCCAGAACGGGACGCCGAACACCGGGGAGCTGTTTTTT.

The chain carries TRBV10-3 and TRBJ1-1, with TRBD1 as a possible D gene (5 bases). The germline V and J ends were trimmed by 6 bases and 1 base, with 9 bases remaining between them. The germline gives CDR1 ENHRY, CDR2 SYGVKD. The CDR3 consists of 13 residues. CDR3 residues: CAISRQGNTEAFF. The DNA of the CDR3 is TGTGCCATCAGCCGTCAGGGGAACACTGAAGCTTTCTTT.

This clonotype has only a few counts. The rearrangement joins TRBV5-6 to TRBJ2-5, with 15 bases that match TRBD2. The better agreement between TRBJ2-7 and the DNA end casts doubt on the J call. The CDR3 runs 19 residues. The germline gives CDR1 SGHDT, CDR2 YYEEEE. Written as DNA, the CDR3 is TGTGCCAGCAGTTGGGGACTAGCGGGAGGATATCTGGAAACTTACGAGCAGTACTTC. It yields the protein CASSWGLAGGYLETYEQYF.

The V gene is TRBV28, the J gene TRBJ2-3; D possibly corresponds to TRBD2 (6 bases). V was clipped by 6 bases and J by 5 bases, with 12 bases between them. There are 13 residues in the CDR3. Per germline, CDR1 MDHEN and CDR2 SYDVKM. The CDR3 loop reads CASRVPGVDTQYF. The CDR3 DNA is TGTGCCAGCAGGGTTCCGGGAGTAGATACGCAGTATTTT.

This rearrangement joins TRBV10-3 to TRBJ2-7; weak D call: TRBD2 (6 bases). Germline V CDR1 and CDR2: ENHRY, SYGVKD. V was pared by 2 bases and J by 2 bases, with 10 bases between. This CDR3 region has 14 residues. The CDR3 sequence is CAISEGDFTYEQYF. The DNA of the CDR3 is TGTGCCATCAGTGAGGGGGACTTCACCTACGAGCAGTACTTC.

This clonotype was found a few times. The gene calls are TRBV20-1 and TRBJ1-5, with 7 positions matching TRBD1. CDR1 is DFQATT and CDR2 is SNEGSKA in the germline V gene (reference sequence). This CDR3 comprises 14 residues. V was pared by 2 bases and J by 3 bases, with 4 bases of the junction left unmatched. CDR3 amino acids: CSARTDRDNQPQHF. The CDR3 DNA sequence: TGCAGTGCTAGAACCGACAGGGACAATCAGCCCCAGCATTTT.

The V call is TRBV20-1, the J call TRBJ2-5; D might be TRBD1 or TRBD2, each matching 5 bases. Germline-derived CDR1 and CDR2 are DFQATT and SNEGSKA (reference sequence). Trimming took off 3 bases at V and 3 bases at J, with 17 bases between the two ends. There are 15 residues in the CDR3. The CDR3 region has the DNA TGCAGTGCTAGGGGGGATACAGGAACCGAAGAGACCCAGTACTTC. Translated: CSARGDTGTEETQYF.

The V and J genes are TRBV6-6 and TRBJ2-2; the D gene could be TRBD1 or TRBD2 (5 bases each). Germline CDR1 MNHNY, CDR2 SVGAGI (reference sequence). V lost 6 bases, J lost 6 bases, and 11 bases lay in between. CDR3 length equals 13 residues. This chain's CDR3 is CASSQVGPGELFF. The CDR3, as DNA: TGTGCCAGCAGCCAGGTGGGACCCGGGGAGCTGTTTTTT.

This clonotype showed up just a few times. The chain is built from TRBV28 and TRBJ2-2, with a weak D call TRBD1 (5 bases). Germline CDR1 MDHEN, CDR2 SYDVKM. The CDR3 length is 15 residues. Deletions cut 6 bases from V and 1 base from J, with 12 bases between. CDR3 DNA: TGTGCCAGCAGCCTCGATCAGGGGAACACCGGGGAGCTGTTTTTT. Translation gives CASSLDQGNTGELFF.

This chain joins TRBV6-2 or TRBV6-3 and TRBJ2-1; 8 nucleotides match TRBD2. The CDR3 contains 16 residues. The germline CDR1 and CDR2 sequences are MNHEY and SVGEGT. The ends lost 4 bases at V and 4 bases at J; junction bases unmatched: 9. In nucleotides, the CDR3 is TGTGCCAGCAGTTCCTTAACGACTAGCGAGTACAATGAGCAGTTCTTC. Translated, it gives CASSSLTTSEYNEQFF.